A single sample is the source of the 26 T cell receptor beta chains below, sequenced in a study of blood T cell repertoires in COVID-19. The protocol was immunoSEQ multiplex PCR, while the TCRdb copy is restricted to in-frame clones and leaves out a portion. The table shows about 20,000 clones, with around 79% occurring only once. Sequencing input: peripheral blood. The receptors shown here come from an older man with acute or convalescent COVID-19.

This sequence joins TRBV7-2 and TRBJ2-1; TRBD1 is a possible D gene (6 bases). V was trimmed by 4 bases and J by 7 bases, leaving 14 bases between them. The CDR3 is made up of 14 amino acids. From germline, CDR1 is SGHTA and CDR2 FQGNSA. DNA of the CDR3: TGTGCCAGCAGCTCGGACAGCTCCGGGAATGAGCAGTTCTTC. This gives the protein CASSSDSSGNEQFF. Together with reference TRBV7-2 and TRBJ2-1, the CDR3 gives the full variable domain: GAGVSQSPSNKVTEKGKDVELRCDPISGHTALYWYRQSLGQGLEFLIYFQGNSAPDKSGLPSDRFSAERTGGSVSTLTIQRTQQEDSAVYLCASSSDSSGNEQFFGPGTRLTVL.

J is TRBJ2-7 and V is TRBV3-1 (or the pseudogene TRBV3-2); D may be TRBD1 (6 bases). This CDR3 is 15 amino acids long. Germline CDR1 is LGHDT and CDR2 is YNNKEL (reference sequence). V shed 0 bases and J shed 9 bases, with 18 bases lying between them. Here the CDR3 reads CASSQDTQGLRGQYF. Here the CDR3 DNA reads TGTGCCAGCAGCCAAGATACACAGGGTCTACGCGGGCAGTACTTC.

V usage is TRBV2 and J usage is TRBJ1-5; 8 bases agree with TRBD1. The trim removed 6 bases at V and 4 bases at J, leaving 8 bases unmatched. Germline V gives CDR1 SNHLY, CDR2 FYNNEI. The CDR3 runs to 15 residues. The CDR3 DNA reads TGTGCCAGCAGGGGACAGGCTATCGGGAATCAGCCCCAGCATTTT. This codes for CASRGQAIGNQPQHF.

The rearrangement links TRBV19 to TRBJ1-2; 7 bases agree with TRBD1. The CDR3 length is 14 residues. With 3 bases clipped from V and 0 bases from J, the junction kept 1 base outside the gene matches. Germline CDR1 and CDR2: LNHDA and SQIVND (reference sequence). The chain's CDR3 is CASSIGTANYGYTF. CDR3 in DNA: TGTGCCAGTAGTATTGGGACAGCTAACTATGGCTACACCTTC.

V gene TRBV5-1 combines with J gene TRBJ1-1; no firm D call. The V gene's germline CDR1 is SGHRS and CDR2 YFSETQ. The length of the CDR3 is 14 residues. Trimming removed 1 base from V and 4 bases from J, with 11 bases in between. DNA for the CDR3: TGCGCCAGCAGCTTGACGGTGAGCGTCACTGAAGCTTTCTTT. This sequence encodes CASSLTVSVTEAFF.

The gene calls are TRBV15 and TRBJ1-1; no clear D gene. The CDR3 has 13 residues. The germline V and J ends were trimmed by 7 bases and 2 bases, with 11 bases remaining between them. The germline CDR1 and CDR2 sequences are LNHNV and YYDKDF (reference sequence). CDR3 sequence (DNA): TGTGCCACCAATCGAGCCCTTAACACTGAAGCTTTCTTT. This translates into CATNRALNTEAFF. The full variable domain, its missing parts supplied by reference TRBV15 and TRBJ1-1, is DAMVIQNPRYQVTQFGKPVTLSCSQTLNHNVMYWYQQKSSQAPKLLFHYYDKDFNNEADTPDNFQSRRPNTSFCFLDIRSPGLGDTAMYLCATNRALNTEAFFGQGTRLTVV.

The chain links TRBV19 to TRBJ2-2; 8 nucleotides align to TRBD2. CDR1 LNHDA and CDR2 SQIVND come from the germline V gene (reference sequence). This CDR3 is 17 amino acids long. Trimming cost V 4 bases and J 6 bases; bases outside gene matches: 13. The CDR3 nucleotides are TGTGCCAGTAGTACGGACCCGACTAGCGTATCGTCCGGGGAGCTGTTTTTT. This gives the protein CASSTDPTSVSSGELFF.

The V call is TRBV30, the J call TRBJ2-7, with 8 bases that match TRBD1. The CDR3 runs to 14 residues. V gave up 2 bases and J gave up 4 bases; unmatched junction bases: 7. Per germline, CDR1 GTSNPN and CDR2 SVGIG (reference sequence). CDR3: CAWSKTGAGYEQYF. DNA for the CDR3: TGTGCCTGGAGTAAGACAGGGGCCGGATACGAGCAGTACTTC.

The rearrangement joins TRBV28 to TRBJ2-7; 9 nucleotides agree with TRBD1. Trimming removed 3 bases from V and 4 bases from J; junction bases left unmatched: 4. The CDR3 runs 14 residues. The germline V gene encodes CDR1 MDHEN and CDR2 SYDVKM. CDR3 DNA sequence: TGTGCCAGCAGTTTTGGGACAGGGTTTTACGAGCAGTACTTC. Its translation is CASSFGTGFYEQYF.

This chain connects TRBV23-1 to TRBJ2-1, with D perhaps matching TRBD1 (7 bases). TRBV23-1 belongs to the ORF category, with a function that is uncertain. CDR3 length: 15 residues. The V and J ends lost 4 bases and 6 bases respectively, with 16 bases between them. The CDR3 sequence: CASSLTDRRGNEQFF. Written as DNA, the CDR3 is TGCGCCAGCAGTCTCACGGACAGGAGGGGCAATGAGCAGTTCTTC.

The chain has TRBV6-4 and TRBJ2-2, with 11 bases that match TRBD2. The CDR3 consists of 15 residues. After removal of 4 bases from V and 4 bases from J, the junction contained 2 bases not matched to a gene. Germline V gene sequence: CDR1 MRHNA, CDR2 SNTAGT. The CDR3 nucleotides are TGTGCCAGCAGTGTGCTAGCGGGAGGCACCGGGGAGCTGTTTTTT. This sequence encodes CASSVLAGGTGELFF.

The chain is built from TRBV5-1 and TRBJ2-2; 12 nucleotides match TRBD2. Trimming cost V 4 bases and J 6 bases; bases outside gene matches: 10. Germline V gene lookup returns CDR1 SGHRS and CDR2 YFSETQ. This CDR3 contains 17 residues. The CDR3 nucleotides are TGCGCCAGCAGCAACATTCCGGGACTAGCGGGTTCCGGGGAGCTGTTTTTT. Translated, it gives CASSNIPGLAGSGELFF. The full variable domain, with the rest looked up from reference TRBV5-1 and TRBJ2-2, is KAGVTQTPRYLIKTRGQQVTLSCSPISGHRSVSWYQQTPGQGLQFLFEYFSETQRNKGNFPGRFSGRQFSNSRSEMNVSTLELGDSALYLCASSNIPGLAGSGELFFGEGSRLTVL.

The chain carries TRBV11-3 and TRBJ2-3; perhaps TRBD2 as D (7 bases). This CDR3 has 14 residues. V was shortened by 5 bases and J by 2 bases, with 11 bases between the two germline ends. Germline assignment: CDR1 SGHNT and CDR2 YENEEA. In DNA, the CDR3 is TGTGCCAGCAGCCAGGGGAGGGCCACAGATACGCAGTATTTT. Encoded protein: CASSQGRATDTQYF.

This clone was found a few times. V and J are TRBV18 and TRBJ1-5, with D possibly being TRBD1 (6 bases). V lost 5 bases and J 2 bases, leaving 10 bases between the germline ends. The CDR3 covers 14 residues. CDR1 is KGHSH, CDR2 LQKENI, per germline. In DNA form, the CDR3 reads TGTGCCAGCTCATCACGACAGGGCAATCAGCCCCAGCATTTT. This encodes CASSSRQGNQPQHF.

The chain couples TRBV6-1 to TRBJ1-3; 10 nucleotides align to TRBD1. Germline trimming cut 3 bases from V and 8 bases from J; bases unmatched to any gene: 4. Per the germline V gene, CDR1 is MNHNS and CDR2 is SASEGT. This CDR3 has 14 amino acids. The CDR3 here is CASSDRGQGDTIYF. CDR3 coding DNA: TGTGCCAGCAGTGATAGAGGACAGGGGGACACCATATATTTT.

This chain links TRBV5-1 with TRBJ2-5; 14 positions match TRBD2. Germline assignment: CDR1 SGHRS and CDR2 YFSETQ. The V segment lost 4 bases and the J segment 1 base; nucleotides outside the gene matches: 3. The CDR3 is 16 amino acids. The DNA of the CDR3 is TGCGCCAGCAGCCCCGGGACTAGCGGGAGCCAAGAGACCCAGTACTTC. Its protein product is CASSPGTSGSQETQYF.

CDR3 protein: CASSHLSTSGKETQYF. CDR3 sequence (DNA): TGTGCCAGCAGTCACCTATCGACTAGCGGAAAAGAGACCCAGTACTTC. The chain is built from TRBV6-2 or TRBV6-3 and TRBJ2-5, with 9 positions matching TRBD2. There are 16 residues in the CDR3. Losses at the gene ends were 5 bases for V and 3 bases for J; bases not matched to a gene: 10. Germline V lookup: CDR1 MNHEY, CDR2 SVGEGT.

This clone occurred once. The chain has TRBV30 and TRBJ1-4; TRBD1 agrees at 9 bases. The CDR3 extends over 15 amino acids. Germline V gene lookup returns CDR1 GTSNPN and CDR2 SVGIG (reference sequence). The V and J ends lost 5 bases and 3 bases, in that order; junction bases with no gene match: 7. CDR3 in DNA: TGTGCCTGGGGGACAGGGAGCATGGCTAATGAAAAACTGTTTTTT. This sequence encodes CAWGTGSMANEKLFF.

The rearrangement uses TRBV13 and TRBJ2-5, with TRBD2 identical over 7 bases. Germline V gene lookup returns CDR1 PRHDT and CDR2 FYEKMQ (reference sequence). The CDR3 totals 14 residues. With V trimmed by 8 bases and J by 5 bases, 11 bases remained unmatched. CDR3 protein: CASCRSGAGETQYF. In DNA form, the CDR3 reads TGTGCCAGCTGCAGAAGCGGGGCGGGGGAGACCCAGTACTTC.

This clone has more than one count but fewer than ten. The rearrangement links TRBV10-2 to TRBJ2-5; D is possibly TRBD2 (5 bases). This CDR3 region has 12 residues. The ends were cut back, 4 bases at V and 3 bases at J, with 6 bases in the middle. CDR1 WSHSY and CDR2 SAAADI come from the germline V gene. CDR3 amino acids: CASSASKETQYF. As DNA, the CDR3 is TGCGCCAGCAGTGCTAGCAAAGAGACCCAGTACTTC.

The chain combines TRBV2 with TRBJ2-5; D uncertain. The germline V gene has CDR1 SNHLY and CDR2 FYNNEI. The CDR3 sequence is 11 residues long. V lost 6 bases, J lost 7 bases, and 9 bases lay in between. CDR3 coding DNA: TGTGCCAGCAGCGCTTCGGGGACCCAGTACTTC. This codes for CASSASGTQYF.

This clone was observed a few times. The CDR3 DNA is TGTGCCAGCAGCACCCCCACGGGGGAGTTCTTC. The encoded protein is CASSTPTGEFF. The chain joins TRBV9 to TRBJ2-1; D is possibly TRBD2 (6 bases). The CDR3 contains 11 residues. Germline V lookup: CDR1 SGDLS, CDR2 YYNGEE. V was clipped by 4 bases and J by 14 bases, with 13 bases between them.

The chain employs TRBV3-1 (or the pseudogene TRBV3-2) and TRBJ1-4; TRBD1 matches at 10 bases. V lost 3 bases, J lost 8 bases, and 6 bases stayed unmatched. The CDR3 is 15 residues long. Germline CDR1 reads LGHDT; CDR2 reads YNNKEL (reference sequence). The CDR3 sequence: CASSQTGGLREKLFF. The CDR3 nucleotides read TGTGCCAGCAGCCAGACAGGGGGCTTAAGGGAAAAACTGTTTTTT.

The V and J genes are TRBV7-2 and TRBJ2-2; 9 positions match TRBD1. CDR1 is SGHTA and CDR2 is FQGNSA in the germline V gene. V dropped 7 bases and J dropped 4; count of bases not matched to a gene: 4. The CDR3 is made up of 14 amino acids. The CDR3 DNA reads TGTGCCAGCAAACAGGGGGCGGGCACCGGGGAGCTGTTTTTT. It yields the protein CASKQGAGTGELFF.

V is TRBV5-1 and J is TRBJ2-2; D possibly corresponds to TRBD1 (6 bases). This CDR3 spans 13 amino acids. V lost 1 base and J 6 bases, leaving 7 bases between the germline ends. CDR1 and CDR2 (germline): SGHRS, YFSETQ. This CDR3 reads CASSLKGAGELFF. The CDR3 region has the DNA TGCGCCAGCAGCTTGAAGGGGGCCGGGGAGCTGTTTTTT.

This chain joins TRBV10-3 and TRBJ2-7; 8 nucleotides agree with TRBD2. In germline, CDR1 is ENHRY, CDR2 SYGVKD. The trim removed 3 bases at V and 0 bases at J, leaving 1 base unmatched. The CDR3 is 14 amino acids. The DNA of the CDR3 is TGTGCCATCAGTGAACTAGCGGCCTCCTACGAGCAGTACTTC. Amino acids: CAISELAASYEQYF.